Described below is a single T cell receptor beta chain sequence and its context. Its antigen is as yet unknown. The sample comes from a study of T cells in localized non-small cell lung cancer. Study-wide results and limits: Heterogeneity within the tumor remains possible, as just one region underwent sequencing.

Produced via immunoSEQ multiplex PCR; TCRdb's table is partial and in-frame only. The sample carries about 36,000 clones, roughly 89% recorded once. There are 16 residues in the CDR3. V lost 5 bases to trimming and J lost 3 bases, with 19 bases between them. Germline V gene lookup returns CDR1 LNHDA and CDR2 SQIVND (reference sequence). This chain joins TRBV19 and TRBJ1-2; tentatively, D is TRBD1 (5 bases). The sequence was collected from a woman aged 35-75 years with stage I lung adenocarcinoma. The sequenced sample was peripheral blood, obtained before any cancer treatment. The CDR3 region has the DNA TGTGCCAGTAGTCGCGGGGGTTCTTACTCCGACTATGGCTACACCTTC. Amino acid sequence: CASSRGGSYSDYGYTF.